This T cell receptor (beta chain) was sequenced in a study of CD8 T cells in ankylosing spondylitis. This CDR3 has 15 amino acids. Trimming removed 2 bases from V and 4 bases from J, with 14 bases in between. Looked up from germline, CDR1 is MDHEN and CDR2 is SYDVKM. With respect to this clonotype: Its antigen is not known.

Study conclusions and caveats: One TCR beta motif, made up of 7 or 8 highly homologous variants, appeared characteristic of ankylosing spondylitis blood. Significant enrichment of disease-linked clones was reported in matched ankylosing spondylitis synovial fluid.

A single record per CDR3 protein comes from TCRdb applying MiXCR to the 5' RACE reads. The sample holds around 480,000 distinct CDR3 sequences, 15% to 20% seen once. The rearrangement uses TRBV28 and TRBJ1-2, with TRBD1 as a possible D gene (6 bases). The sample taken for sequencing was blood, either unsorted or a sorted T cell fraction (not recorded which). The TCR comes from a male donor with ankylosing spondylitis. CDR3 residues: CASSLGGGKTYGYTF. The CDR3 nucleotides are TGTGCCAGCAGTTTAGGAGGGGGGAAAACCTATGGCTACACCTTC.